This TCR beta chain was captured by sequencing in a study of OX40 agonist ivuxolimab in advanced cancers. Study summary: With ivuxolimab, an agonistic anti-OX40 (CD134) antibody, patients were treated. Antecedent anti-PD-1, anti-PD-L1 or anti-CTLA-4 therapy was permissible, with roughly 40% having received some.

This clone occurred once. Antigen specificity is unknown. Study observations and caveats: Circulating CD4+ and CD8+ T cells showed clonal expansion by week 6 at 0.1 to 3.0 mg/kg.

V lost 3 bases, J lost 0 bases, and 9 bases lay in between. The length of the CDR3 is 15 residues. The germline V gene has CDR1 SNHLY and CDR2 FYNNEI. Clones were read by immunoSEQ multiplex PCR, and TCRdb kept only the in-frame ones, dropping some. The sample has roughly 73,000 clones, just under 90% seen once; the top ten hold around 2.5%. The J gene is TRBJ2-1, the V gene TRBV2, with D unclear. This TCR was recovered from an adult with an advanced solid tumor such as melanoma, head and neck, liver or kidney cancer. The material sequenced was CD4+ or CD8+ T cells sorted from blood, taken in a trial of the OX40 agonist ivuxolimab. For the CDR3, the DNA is TGTGCCAGCAGTGAGCTGAGGACCTCCTACAATGAGCAGTTCTTC. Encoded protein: CASSELRTSYNEQFF.